This is a list of T cell receptor beta chains from one sample in a study of blood T cell repertoires in COVID-19. Assay used: immunoSEQ multiplex PCR; TCRdb lists only in-frame clones, some missing. The data contain about 79,000 clones, roughly 89% of them singletons. The sequenced sample was peripheral blood. The origin of the receptors is a man in his sixties or seventies with active or convalescent COVID-19. Both conserved end residues are part of each CDR3. D genes are given only for firm matches. Rows may omit the clone size; those that give it use once, few, many or a size class.

abundance	d_gene	j_gene	v_gene	CDR3nt	CDR3aa
NA	NA	TRBJ2-7	TRBV9	TGTGCCAGCAGCGTAGATCCTAATCCTTACGAGCAGTACTTC	CASSVDPNPYEQYF
NA	NA	TRBJ1-1	TRBV10-3	TGTGCCATCAGAGCCCCGGGACAGAACACTGAAGCTTTCTTT	CAIRAPGQNTEAFF
NA	NA	TRBJ1-1	TRBV18	TGTGCCAGCTCGGTCACAGAAGAGAACACTGAAGCTTTCTTT	CASSVTEENTEAFF
few	NA	TRBJ1-5	TRBV7-9	TGTGCCAGCAGCTCAAACAATCAGCCCCAGCATTTT	CASSSNNQPQHF
NA	NA	TRBJ1-1	TRBV7-8	TGTGCCAGCAGTCCCGACAGAAGGAACACTGAAGCTTTCTTT	CASSPDRRNTEAFF
NA	NA	TRBJ2-1	TRBV11-2	TGTGCCAGCAGCTTAGCTGGAACAGGGCTCGACAATGAGCAGTTCTTC	CASSLAGTGLDNEQFF
NA	TRBD1	TRBJ1-1	TRBV4-1	TGCGCCAGCAGCCAACCCGACAGGGGGAACACTGAAGCTTTCTTT	CASSQPDRGNTEAFF
NA	TRBD2	TRBJ2-1	TRBV9	TGTGCCAGCAGCGTAGGAAACGGGGGGTGGCTCACACGGGATAATGAGCAGTTCTTC	CASSVGNGGWLTRDNEQFF
NA	NA	TRBJ2-5	TRBV18	TGTGCCAGCTCACCGGGACTCCAAGAGACCCAGTACTTC	CASSPGLQETQYF
NA	NA	TRBJ1-3	TRBV2	TGTGCCAGCTTAGAAGAAGTTGGAAACACCATATATTTT	CASLEEVGNTIYF
NA	TRBD1	TRBJ1-3	TRBV6-5	TGTGCCAGCAGTCGACCGACAGGGTCGAGAAACACCATATATTTT	CASSRPTGSRNTIYF
NA	TRBD1	TRBJ1-3	TRBV5-5	TGTGCCACCCGGGACAGGGCCCTCGGAAACACCATATATTTT	CATRDRALGNTIYF
NA	TRBD1	TRBJ1-2	TRBV3-1/TRBV3-2	TGTGCCAGCAGCCAAGGGACAGGGAACGGCTACACCTTC	CASSQGTGNGYTF
NA	TRBD1	TRBJ1-2	TRBV3-1/TRBV3-2	TGTGCCAGCAGCCAAAGTGGGGCAGGGGGTAACTATGGCTACACCTTC	CASSQSGAGGNYGYTF
NA	TRBD1	TRBJ1-1	TRBV7-8	TGTGCCAGCAGCTTAGCGTACTGGGACAGGTCCATGAACACTGAAGCTTTCTTT	CASSLAYWDRSMNTEAFF
NA	NA	TRBJ2-2	TRBV10-3	TGTGCCATCAGACCCGACAACAGGGAGTCGAACACCGGGGAGCTGTTTTTT	CAIRPDNRESNTGELFF
NA	NA	TRBJ2-2	TRBV29-1	TGCAGCGTCAAGAATAGGACCCGGGACATCCTCACCGGGGAGCTGTTTTTT	CSVKNRTRDILTGELFF
NA	TRBD1	TRBJ2-5	TRBV2	TGTGCCAGCAGGGGGACAGGGGCCGAGACCCAGTACTTC	CASRGTGAETQYF
NA	TRBD1	TRBJ2-1	TRBV5-4	TGTGCCAGCAGCTTACCGGGACAGGATAATAATGAGCAGTTCTTC	CASSLPGQDNNEQFF
many	TRBD2	TRBJ2-1	TRBV28	TGTGCCAGCAGCCCTTTTTGGGGACTAGCGGGAGGGTGGGTCTACAATGAGCAGTTCTTC	CASSPFWGLAGGWVYNEQFF
NA	TRBD1	TRBJ2-7	TRBV9	TGTGCCAGCAGCGGCGGACAGGGCTACGAGCAGTACTTC	CASSGGQGYEQYF
NA	NA	TRBJ1-1	TRBV14	TGTGCCAGCAGCCAAGGGGCAAACACTGAAGCTTTCTTT	CASSQGANTEAFF
NA	TRBD2	TRBJ2-7	TRBV5-6	TGTGCCAGCAGCTTGGGGCTAGCGGGTACCTACGAGCAGTACTTC	CASSLGLAGTYEQYF
few	TRBD1	TRBJ1-1	TRBV19	TGTGCCAGTAGTACACACCTCATCGGACAGGGGAACACTGAAGCTTTCTTT	CASSTHLIGQGNTEAFF
once	NA	TRBJ2-5	TRBV7-9	TGTGCCAGCAGCTTACTGAGGGAGGGGGTCTACTCGGAGACCCAGTACTTC	CASSLLREGVYSETQYF
NA	NA	TRBJ1-1	TRBV12-3/TRBV12-4	TGTGCCAGCAGTGATCCGGTGGACACTGAAGCTTTCTTT	CASSDPVDTEAFF
NA	TRBD1	TRBJ1-2	TRBV5-3	TGTGCCAGAAGCTTGTCCCGGGACAGGGTCGGCTATGGCTACACCTTC	CARSLSRDRVGYGYTF
NA	TRBD2	TRBJ2-7	TRBV27	TGTGCCAGCAGTTTATCGGGCCTTCCCCTAGCGGGAGGCTACGAGCAGTACTTC	CASSLSGLPLAGGYEQYF
NA	TRBD2	TRBJ2-5	TRBV9	TGTGCCAGCAGCGTAGGGAGCGGGAGGGCCCTGGGTGTAGAGACCCAGTACTTC	CASSVGSGRALGVETQYF
NA	TRBD1	TRBJ1-1	TRBV5-1	TGCGCCAGCAGCCCCACAGGGGGAGGGACTGAAGCTTTCTTT	CASSPTGGGTEAFF
NA	TRBD1	TRBJ1-1	TRBV18	TGTGCCAGCTCACTCTCCGACAGGGAATCTGAAGCTTTCTTT	CASSLSDRESEAFF
once	TRBD1	TRBJ2-1	TRBV3-1/TRBV3-2	TGTGCCAGCAGCCCGCAGCGGGACAGGGGTTTAATTTTCCTCTACAATGAGCAGTTCTTC	CASSPQRDRGLIFLYNEQFF
NA	NA	TRBJ1-1	TRBV27	TGTGCCAGCAGCTTGGGACACAACACTGAAGCTTTCTTT	CASSLGHNTEAFF
NA	TRBD1	TRBJ1-1	TRBV7-2	TGTGCCAGCAGCAGACGGACAGGTGCAGAAGCTTTCTTT	CASSRRTGAEAFF
NA	NA	TRBJ2-7	TRBV30	TGTGCCTGGAGCGGCGGCGGGATCTACGAGCAGTACTTC	CAWSGGGIYEQYF
NA	TRBD2	TRBJ2-7	TRBV11-2	TGTGCCAGCAGCACCGGGACTAGCGGCTCCTACGAGCAGTACTTC	CASSTGTSGSYEQYF
NA	NA	TRBJ1-1	TRBV3-1/TRBV3-2	TGTGCCAGCAGCCGTATAGGCGGGACTGAAGCTTTCTTT	CASSRIGGTEAFF
once	NA	TRBJ1-4	TRBV5-4	TGTGCCAGCAGCAATGTTCCGGGTGTGACTAATGAAAAACTGTTTTTT	CASSNVPGVTNEKLFF
NA	NA	TRBJ2-2	TRBV6-6	TGTGCCAGCACCGCAGGACTGAACACCGGGGAGCTGTTTTTT	CASTAGLNTGELFF
NA	NA	TRBJ1-1	TRBV28	TGTGCCAGCAGAAATTCGGGACAAGCGAACACTGAAGCTTTCTTT	CASRNSGQANTEAFF
NA	TRBD2	TRBJ2-2	TRBV5-1	TGCGCCAGCAGCTTGGTTCCTAGCGGGAACACCGGGGAGCTGTTTTTT	CASSLVPSGNTGELFF
once	TRBD1	TRBJ1-1	TRBV5-4	TGTGCCAGCGGTAGACAGGGAGGATTTGTGACTGAAGCTTTCTTT	CASGRQGGFVTEAFF